The 21 T cell receptor beta chains listed next were all sequenced from one sample in a study of cytomegalovirus exposure and HLA in healthy donors. TCRdb's copy holds only in-frame clones and misses some; the assay was immunoSEQ multiplex PCR. The data contain 90,000 to 140,000 clones, around 86% of them singletons. The sequenced sample consisted of PBMCs. The origin of the receptors is a woman younger than 30 in good health and CMV-seropositive.

The chain links TRBV19 to TRBJ2-3; 9 bases are shared with TRBD1. The V gene end was trimmed by 4 bases and the J gene end by 5 bases; junction bases not matched to a gene: 4. CDR1 is LNHDA and CDR2 is SQIVND in the germline V gene (reference sequence). CDR3 length: 14 residues. The chain's CDR3 is CASSRGTGKDTQYF. The CDR3 nucleotides are TGTGCCAGTAGTAGGGGGACAGGGAAAGATACGCAGTATTTT.

V gene TRBV6-5 combines with J gene TRBJ2-1; D remains ambiguous. The V and J ends lost 5 bases and 9 bases respectively, with 11 bases between them. Germline V gene lookup returns CDR1 MNHEY and CDR2 SVGAGI. The CDR3 sequence is 12 residues long. The chain's CDR3 is CASSPSLREQFF. DNA of the CDR3: TGTGCCAGCAGTCCGAGTTTGCGTGAGCAGTTCTTC.

The chain joins TRBV19 to TRBJ1-6, with 12 bases identical to TRBD1. V was pared by 6 bases and J by 10 bases, with 4 bases of the junction left unmatched. The CDR3 loop spans 14 amino acids. In germline, CDR1 is LNHDA, CDR2 SQIVND (reference sequence). The CDR3 nucleotides read TGTGCCAGTAGGGAGGGACAGGGGGCATCACCCCTCCACTTT. Its translation: CASREGQGASPLHF.

This chain links TRBV19 with TRBJ1-5; 8 bases fit TRBD1. V trimming: 4 bases; J trimming: 6 bases; junction bases outside the gene matches: 17. This CDR3 spans 18 amino acids. Germline V gives CDR1 LNHDA, CDR2 SQIVND (reference sequence). CDR3 residues: CASSTRFPGQDVGQPQHF. The DNA of the CDR3 is TGTGCCAGTAGTACACGCTTTCCGGGACAGGACGTCGGTCAGCCCCAGCATTTT.

Remarks on this clone: An end of the junction differs from the germline gene, which may be a read error. V usage is TRBV7-7 and J usage is TRBJ2-3; 7 bases are a match to TRBD2. Germline V gene sequence: CDR1 SSHAT, CDR2 FNYEAQ (reference sequence). The CDR3 covers 14 residues. Here the CDR3 reads CASSLDGGIDTQYF. The CDR3 DNA follows: TGTGCTAGCAGCTTAGACGGGGGGATAGATACGCAGTATTTT. The whole variable domain, filled in from reference TRBV7-7 and TRBJ2-3, reads GAGVSQSPRYKVTKRGQDVTLRCDPISSHATLYWYQQALGQGPEFLTYFNYEAQPDKSGLPSDRFSAERPEGSISTLTIQRTEQRDSAMYRCASSLDGGIDTQYFGPGTRLTVL.

The chain recombines TRBV15 with TRBJ1-2; D possibly corresponds to TRBD1 (6 bases). The CDR3 runs to 14 residues. Germline assignment: CDR1 LNHNV and CDR2 YYDKDF (reference sequence). Trimming took 2 bases from V and 14 from J, leaving 21 bases between them. The CDR3, as DNA: TGTGCCACCAGCAGAACGAGGTACTCAGGGGAACTAACCTTC. Amino acid sequence: CATSRTRYSGELTF.

The genes are TRBV6-1 and TRBJ2-7; TRBD1 matches 12 bases. CDR3 size: 14 residues. Per the germline V gene, CDR1 is MNHNS and CDR2 is SASEGT. V gave up 6 bases and J gave up 7 bases; unmatched junction bases: 7. DNA for the CDR3: TGTGCCAGCAGGGAGGGACAGGGGGCGGCAGAGCAGTACTTC. Translation gives CASREGQGAAEQYF.

The rearrangement uses TRBV7-8 and TRBJ2-7; 8 bases are shared with TRBD2. Trimming removed 5 bases from V and 4 bases from J; junction bases left unmatched: 7. The germline gives CDR1 SGHVS, CDR2 FQNEAQ. This CDR3 comprises 14 residues. CDR3 amino acids: CASSPGGGKYEQYF. The CDR3 region has the DNA TGTGCCAGCAGCCCCGGCGGGGGGAAGTACGAGCAGTACTTC. The complete variable domain, with remaining parts taken from reference TRBV7-8 and TRBJ2-7, reads GAGVSQSPRYKVAKRGQDVALRCDPISGHVSLFWYQQALGQGPEFLTYFQNEAQLDKSGLPSDRFFAERPEGSVSTLKIQRTQQEDSAVYLCASSPGGGKYEQYFGPGTRLTVT.

The chain joins TRBV19 to TRBJ1-1; D not certain. Trimming cost V 9 bases and J 5 bases, with 7 bases left between them. Looked up from germline, CDR1 is LNHDA and CDR2 is SQIVND (reference sequence). This CDR3 comprises 10 residues. The CDR3 nucleotides read TGTGCCAGCGGGAGGACTGAAGCTTTCTTT. Translated, it gives CASGRTEAFF.

The chain recombines TRBV14 with TRBJ1-3, with D possibly TRBD1 on 5 matching bases. The V and J ends lost 5 bases and 0 bases respectively, with 17 bases between them. The CDR3 consists of 17 residues. Germline V gene sequence: CDR1 SGHDN, CDR2 FVKESK. The CDR3 is CASSTQRGTLSGNTIYF. The DNA of the CDR3 is TGTGCCAGCAGCACCCAACGCGGGACCCTCTCTGGAAACACCATATATTTT.

This chain connects TRBV6-5 to TRBJ2-2, with 7 bases lining up with TRBD2. CDR3 length: 15 residues. The germline gives CDR1 MNHEY, CDR2 SVGAGI. J was trimmed by 5 bases and V by 7 bases; bases with no gene match: 10. The CDR3: CASKLGGPETGELFF. The CDR3 DNA reads as TGTGCCAGCAAACTGGGAGGGCCAGAAACCGGGGAGCTGTTTTTT.

A note on this clone: The sample contains more than one DNA sequence encoding this CDR3. J is TRBJ2-3 and V is TRBV9; D is perhaps TRBD2 (5 bases). The CDR3 has 11 residues. V was shortened by 3 bases and J by 6 bases, with 5 bases between the two germline ends. CDR1 and CDR2 (germline): SGDLS, YYNGEE. In DNA, the CDR3 is TGTGCCAGCAGCGGCGGGGATACGCAGTATTTT. It specifies CASSGGDTQYF.

The chain joins TRBV6-5 to TRBJ1-3; D is unresolved. The germline V gene encodes CDR1 MNHEY and CDR2 SVGAGI. V shed 4 bases and J shed 2 bases, with 12 bases lying between them. The CDR3 consists of 15 residues. The CDR3 here is CASSSRSRTGNTIYF. As DNA, the CDR3 is TGTGCCAGCAGTTCGAGATCTAGAACTGGAAACACCATATATTTT.

The J gene is TRBJ2-5, the V gene TRBV6-1; 11 bases match TRBD1. The CDR3 runs to 15 residues. Germline assignment: CDR1 MNHNS and CDR2 SASEGT. After removal of 4 bases from V and 0 bases from J, the junction contained 1 base not matched to a gene. CDR3 bases: TGTGCCAGCAGTGCGGGACAGGGGGACCAAGAGACCCAGTACTTC. It is translated as CASSAGQGDQETQYF.

The J gene is TRBJ2-7, the V gene TRBV27; 7 positions match TRBD1. In germline, CDR1 is MNHEY, CDR2 SMNVEV (reference sequence). CDR3 length: 15 amino acids. V was pared by 6 bases and J by 5 bases, with 13 bases of the junction left unmatched. CDR3 sequence (DNA): TGTGCCAGCAGGGGAGAGTTACAGGGGCACCACGAGCAGTACTTC. It specifies CASRGELQGHHEQYF.

The CDR3 is CASRRGWTGGKDTQYF. The CDR3 DNA follows: TGTGCCAGCAGAAGGGGATGGACAGGGGGAAAAGATACGCAGTATTTT. The chain uses TRBV28 and TRBJ2-3, with 10 bases that match TRBD1. Trimming took 6 bases from V and 5 from J; bases not matched to a gene: 11. Germline CDR1 reads MDHEN; CDR2 reads SYDVKM. The CDR3 sequence is 16 residues long.

The V and J genes are TRBV30 and TRBJ1-1; 10 positions agree with TRBD1. V lost 4 bases, J lost 7 bases, and 6 bases stayed unmatched. Germline V gives CDR1 GTSNPN, CDR2 SVGIG (reference sequence). This CDR3 has 13 amino acids. The CDR3 coding sequence is TGTGCCTGGACTTCGGACAGGGGGAGTGAAGCTTTCTTT. Amino acids: CAWTSDRGSEAFF.

The chain links TRBV5-4 to TRBJ2-5; D gene unclear. V shed 4 bases and J shed 5 bases, with 15 bases lying between them. The V gene's germline CDR1 is SGHNT and CDR2 YYREEE (reference sequence). This CDR3 has 14 residues. CDR3 sequence reads: CASSPGDPEETQYF. CDR3 DNA sequence: TGTGCCAGCAGCCCCGGAGACCCGGAGGAGACCCAGTACTTC.

The chain links TRBV5-4 to TRBJ1-6; TRBD1 might be the D (6 bases). The V gene lost 4 bases and the J gene lost 6 bases, with 11 bases spanning the gap. Germline lookup yields CDR1 SGHNT and CDR2 YYREEE (reference sequence). The CDR3 loop spans 14 amino acids. This CDR3 reads CASSIGQINSPLHF. The CDR3 bases are TGTGCCAGCAGCATAGGACAGATTAATTCACCCCTCCACTTT.

The chain's CDR3 is CSVEDRTGPTDTQYF. CDR3 sequence (DNA): TGCAGCGTTGAAGACCGGACAGGGCCCACAGATACGCAGTATTTT. The V call is TRBV29-1, the J call TRBJ2-3; 8 bases are a match to TRBD1. Germline CDR1 SQVTM, CDR2 ANQGSEA. The ends lost 0 bases at V and 2 bases at J; junction bases unmatched: 4. The CDR3 is made up of 15 amino acids.

The chain carries TRBV27 and TRBJ1-4; 9 nucleotides agree with TRBD1. The germline gives CDR1 MNHEY, CDR2 SMNVEV (reference sequence). This CDR3 has 16 residues. V shed 5 bases and J 5 bases; nucleotides not matched to a gene: 9. Here the CDR3 reads CASSPSGQGWNEKLFF. Written as DNA, the CDR3 is TGTGCCAGCAGTCCCTCGGGACAGGGCTGGAATGAAAAACTGTTTTTT.